This TCR beta chain stems from a study of T cells in Graves' hyperthyroidism and ophthalmopathy. The V segment lost 5 bases and the J segment 6 bases; nucleotides outside the gene matches: 8. Germline CDR1 SNHLY, CDR2 FYNNEI. This CDR3 comprises 15 residues. Using RNA transcripts as the source, TCR beta CDR3 regions were amplified. TCR CDR3 underwent first-round RT-PCR with the HTBI primer set. Using its own MiXCR run on the multiplex PCR reads, TCRdb lists one record per CDR3 protein. Of approximately 98,000 distinct CDR3 sequences in the sample, around 40% are singletons; the top ten hold about 9.4%. The sample holds many counts of this clonotype.

The source is a woman aged 30 to 39 with Graves' hyperthyroidism. The sample was peripheral blood or thyroid tissue (not recorded which). The chain has TRBV2 and TRBJ2-2, with TRBD2 matching 8 bases. The CDR3 protein is CASSYSGSLAGELFF. The CDR3, as DNA: TGTGCCAGCAGTTACAGCGGGAGCCTGGCCGGGGAGCTGTTTTTT.